This entry describes one T cell receptor beta chain. The antigen remains undetermined. Data came from immunoSEQ multiplex PCR; TCRdb stores just in-frame clones and leaves some out. The table shows 130,000 or so clones, with 75% to 95% occurring only once. This specimen comes from a study of OX40 agonist ivuxolimab in advanced cancers. General study results and limits: At 0.1-3.0 mg/kg, partial responders had clonal expansion among the lowest observed.

The length of the CDR3 is 16 residues. CDR1 and CDR2 (germline): LNHDA, SQIVND (reference sequence). Trimming shortened V by 3 bases and J by 3 bases, and 15 bases separated the two germline ends. The sequence derives from an adult with an advanced solid tumor such as melanoma, head and neck, liver or kidney cancer. This chain uses TRBV19 with TRBJ2-1; D might be TRBD1 (5 bases). The source material was CD4+ or CD8+ T cells sorted from blood, sampled in a trial of the OX40 agonist ivuxolimab. CDR3 nucleotide sequence: TGTGCCAGTAGTATTTTTGGACAATCCGTCTACAATGAGCAGTTCTTC. This codes for CASSIFGQSVYNEQFF.